The 31 T cell receptor beta chains listed next were all sequenced from one sample in a study of T cells in localized non-small cell lung cancer. Repertoires were generated with immunoSEQ multiplex PCR, while TCRdb's copy carries only in-frame clones and drops some. This sample has some 37,000 clones, with around 86% found just once. The material was peripheral blood, obtained before any cancer treatment. The receptors derive from a man aged 18 to 50 with stage I lung adenocarcinoma.

CDR3 nucleotide sequence: TGCGCCAGCAGCCAAGACCCCATACTTACGAACACTGAAGCTTTCTTT. Protein sequence: CASSQDPILTNTEAFF. The chain uses TRBV4-1 and TRBJ1-1; D unresolved. The CDR3 is 16 residues long. The germline V and J ends were trimmed by 0 bases and 1 base, with 12 bases remaining between them. Germline-derived CDR1 and CDR2 are MGHRA and YSYEKL.

CDR3 in amino acids: CASSFRLAGSTDTQYF. CDR3 sequence (DNA): TGTGCCAGCAGCTTTCGACTAGCGGGGAGCACAGATACGCAGTATTTT. This chain uses TRBV7-2 with TRBJ2-3; 11 bases fit TRBD2. Germline loops: CDR1 SGHTA, CDR2 FQGNSA. J lost 0 bases, V lost 3 bases, and 2 bases had no gene match. The CDR3 contains 16 residues.

A single count supports this clone. The chain recombines TRBV30 with TRBJ1-3; the match to TRBD1 covers 9 bases. CDR3 size: 16 residues. The germline CDR1 and CDR2 sequences are GTSNPN and SVGIG (reference sequence). J lost 0 bases, V lost 2 bases, and 5 bases had no gene match. CDR3 amino acids: CAWSMGQGSSGNTIYF. For the CDR3, the DNA is TGTGCCTGGAGTATGGGACAGGGCAGCTCTGGAAACACCATATATTTT.

The rearrangement links TRBV15 to TRBJ1-1; possibly TRBD1 for D (6 bases). V was shortened by 0 bases and J by 1 base, with 12 bases between the two germline ends. CDR1 is LNHNV and CDR2 is YYDKDF in the germline V gene (reference sequence). The CDR3 totals 16 residues. The CDR3 region is CATSRDRGAGNTEAFF. The CDR3 region has the DNA TGTGCCACCAGCAGAGATCGGGGGGCTGGGAACACTGAAGCTTTCTTT.

The chain links TRBV29-1 to TRBJ1-2; the D gene is possibly TRBD1 (5 bases). The germline V gene encodes CDR1 SQVTM and CDR2 ANQGSEA. Trimming shortened V by 4 bases and J by 6 bases, and 12 bases separated the two germline ends. The CDR3 consists of 12 residues. The CDR3 nucleotides read TGCAGCGTTGTCCAGGGAAGTGATGGCTACACCTTC. Its translation is CSVVQGSDGYTF. Full variable domain (remainder filled in from reference TRBV29-1 and TRBJ1-2): SAVISQKPSRDICQRGTSLTIQCQVDSQVTMMFWYRQQPGQSLTLIATANQGSEATYESGFVIDKFPISRPNLTFSTLTVSNMSPEDSSIYLCSVVQGSDGYTFGSGTRLTVV.

The genes are TRBV5-1 and TRBJ1-1; maybe TRBD1 (5 bases). Trimming removed 0 bases from V and 2 bases from J, with 11 bases in between. There are 15 residues in the CDR3. The V gene's germline CDR1 is SGHRS and CDR2 YFSETQ. CDR3 sequence: CASSLVQAPNTEAFF. CDR3 nucleotide sequence: TGCGCCAGCAGCTTGGTACAGGCCCCAAACACTGAAGCTTTCTTT.

The chain carries TRBV6-9 and TRBJ1-6; TRBD1 agrees at 8 bases. The CDR3 runs 14 residues. Per germline, CDR1 MNHGY and CDR2 SVAAGI. With 5 bases clipped from V and 7 bases from J, the junction kept 4 bases outside the gene matches. The CDR3 sequence: CASSQRTGNSPLHF. CDR3 DNA sequence: TGTGCCAGCAGTCAACGGACAGGGAATTCACCCCTCCACTTT.

The chain has TRBV7-6 and TRBJ1-2; D remains unclear. From germline, CDR1 is SGHVS and CDR2 FNYEAQ. With 2 bases removed from V and 7 bases from J, the gap between germline ends came to 17 bases. The CDR3 is made up of 15 amino acids. The CDR3 protein is CASSLQAVPSIGYTF. The CDR3, as DNA: TGTGCCAGCAGCTTACAGGCAGTCCCTAGTATTGGCTACACCTTC.

This rearrangement joins TRBV6-1 to TRBJ2-3; D is ambiguous. The germline gives CDR1 MNHNS, CDR2 SASEGT. V lost 4 bases, J lost 3 bases, and 8 bases lay in between. The CDR3 runs to 13 residues. The CDR3 DNA is TGTGCCAGCAGTGTTACCTGGACAGATACGCAGTATTTT. It encodes CASSVTWTDTQYF.

V usage is TRBV5-1 and J usage is TRBJ2-7; TRBD1 might be the D (5 bases). The germline V gene encodes CDR1 SGHRS and CDR2 YFSETQ. This CDR3 has 14 amino acids. Trimming stripped 3 bases from V and 1 base from J, with 11 bases between. CDR3 sequence reads: CASSSTGFSYEQYF. The CDR3 DNA reads as TGCGCCAGCAGCTCTACAGGTTTTTCCTACGAGCAGTACTTC.

The chain links TRBV4-2 to TRBJ2-1; D possibly corresponds to TRBD2 (5 bases). The germline CDR1 and CDR2 sequences are LGHNA and YNFKEQ. Trimming took off 6 bases at V and 4 bases at J, with 16 bases between the two ends. The length of the CDR3 is 15 residues. The CDR3: CASSRTGGSYNEQFF. The CDR3 nucleotides are TGTGCCAGCAGTCGTACTGGCGGGTCATACAATGAGCAGTTCTTC.

This clone was seen a handful of times. The chain carries TRBV19 and TRBJ1-2; D is unresolved. CDR1 LNHDA and CDR2 SQIVND come from the germline V gene (reference sequence). The CDR3 is 16 residues long. With 7 bases removed from V and 4 bases from J, the gap between germline ends came to 22 bases. The DNA for the CDR3 is TGTGCCAGTACCATGCGGAACAGCGACCCTACCTATGGCTACACCTTC. Translated, it gives CASTMRNSDPTYGYTF.

The sample holds one count of this clone. The CDR3 reads CASSLGLAGGTDTQYF. The CDR3 nucleotides read TGTGCCAGCAGCTTGGGACTAGCGGGGGGCACAGATACGCAGTATTTT. This chain links TRBV5-5 with TRBJ2-3; TRBD2 matches at 12 bases. The CDR3 runs 16 residues. Germline CDR1 and CDR2: SGHKS and YYEKEE (reference sequence). J gave up 1 base and V 0 bases, and 0 bases lay outside the gene matches.

DNA of the CDR3: TGTGCCAGCAGCCCAGACAGGGCCCGCACTGAAGCTTTCTTT. It is translated as CASSPDRARTEAFF. The chain links TRBV7-2 to TRBJ1-1; 7 bases agree with TRBD1. Germline-derived CDR1 and CDR2 are SGHTA and FQGNSA. V was pared by 5 bases and J by 4 bases, with 7 bases of the junction left unmatched. The CDR3 is 14 residues long.

The genes are TRBV19 and TRBJ1-1; 8 bases line up with TRBD1. V lost 7 bases, J lost 7 bases, and 14 bases stayed unmatched. The CDR3 has 15 amino acids. CDR1 is LNHDA and CDR2 is SQIVND in the germline V gene (reference sequence). For the CDR3, the DNA is TGTGCCAGTACTACTCAGGGGGCCGGGGGAGGTGAAGCTTTCTTT. Its protein is CASTTQGAGGGEAFF. Variable domain in full (rest from reference TRBV19 and TRBJ1-1): DGGITQSPKYLFRKEGQNVTLSCEQNLNHDAMYWYRQDPGQGLRLIYYSQIVNDFQKGDIAEGYSVSREKKESFPLTVTSAQKNPTAFYLCASTTQGAGGGEAFFGQGTRLTVV.

The chain joins TRBV7-9 to TRBJ1-1; D unclear. CDR1 and CDR2 from the germline V gene are SEHNR and FQNEAQ (reference sequence). The CDR3 loop spans 13 amino acids. V was pared by 2 bases and J by 3 bases, with 7 bases between. CDR3 sequence (DNA): TGTGCCAGCAGCTTATACCAGGACACTGAAGCTTTCTTT. It specifies CASSLYQDTEAFF.

The chain has TRBV5-6 and TRBJ1-1; D is uncertain. The CDR3 covers 17 residues. Trimming pared 0 bases from V and 1 base from J, leaving 16 bases between. From germline, CDR1 is SGHDT and CDR2 YYEEEE. The CDR3 DNA follows: TGTGCCAGCAGCTTGGCCTACGGGTCAATCGGGAACACTGAAGCTTTCTTT. Protein sequence: CASSLAYGSIGNTEAFF.

The chain links TRBV7-8 to TRBJ1-2; no clear D. V was trimmed by 1 base and J by 0 bases, leaving 21 bases between them. The CDR3 consists of 19 residues. Germline V gene data show CDR1 as SGHVS and CDR2 as FQNEAQ. The DNA of the CDR3 is TGTGCCAGCAGCTTAGGTTCGGCCTATACCCCCCTACCTAACTATGGCTACACCTTC. Translating it yields CASSLGSAYTPLPNYGYTF.

The chain carries TRBV7-6 and TRBJ2-7, with 7 bases that match TRBD1. Germline trimming cut 5 bases from V and 0 bases from J; bases unmatched to any gene: 7. Germline V CDR1 and CDR2: SGHVS, FNYEAQ. There are 15 residues in the CDR3. The CDR3 nucleotides are TGTGCCAGCAGCCTCGTGGGGACAGACTCCTACGAGCAGTACTTC. This sequence encodes CASSLVGTDSYEQYF.

This chain joins TRBV7-8 and TRBJ1-5; a possible D gene is TRBD1 (5 bases). The CDR3 sequence is 16 residues long. Germline CDR1 is SGHVS and CDR2 is FQNEAQ. Trimming pared 3 bases from V and 2 bases from J, leaving 14 bases between. In DNA form, the CDR3 reads TGTGCCAGCAGCTTTACGACCACGGGGGGCAATCAGCCCCAGCATTTT. This codes for CASSFTTTGGNQPQHF. Variable domain in full (rest from reference TRBV7-8 and TRBJ1-5): GAGVSQSPRYKVAKRGQDVALRCDPISGHVSLFWYQQALGQGPEFLTYFQNEAQLDKSGLPSDRFFAERPEGSVSTLKIQRTQQEDSAVYLCASSFTTTGGNQPQHFGDGTRLSIL.

Comment on this clone: Within the sample, other DNA sequences also encode this same CDR3. The chain combines TRBV9 with TRBJ1-1, with D possibly matching TRBD1 (5 bases). Germline V lookup: CDR1 SGDLS, CDR2 YYNGEE. V dropped 0 bases and J dropped 6 bases, with 9 bases sitting between them. There are 13 residues in the CDR3. The CDR3 loop reads CASSVAGGAEAFF. CDR3 sequence (DNA): TGTGCCAGCAGCGTAGCCGGGGGTGCTGAAGCTTTCTTT. Variable domain in full (rest from reference TRBV9 and TRBJ1-1): DSGVTQTPKHLITATGQRVTLRCSPRSGDLSVYWYQQSLDQGLQFLIQYYNGEERAKGNILERFSAQQFPDLHSELNLSSLELGDSALYFCASSVAGGAEAFFGQGTRLTVV.

The chain carries TRBV5-1 and TRBJ1-3; D remains ambiguous. Trimming left V 3 bases short and J 4 bases short, with 14 bases between. This CDR3 has 15 residues. Germline lookup yields CDR1 SGHRS and CDR2 YFSETQ. The CDR3 DNA follows: TGCGCCAGCAGCTCCTCAACTCTAAAGGGAAACACCATATATTTT. Translated: CASSSSTLKGNTIYF.

The V call is TRBV7-2, the J call TRBJ2-1, with a possible D match to TRBD2 (5 bases). The CDR3 consists of 13 residues. Trimming removed 5 bases at V and 4 bases at J, with 9 bases between. The germline V gene encodes CDR1 SGHTA and CDR2 FQGNSA. The CDR3 loop reads CASSTGLYNEQFF. The CDR3, as DNA: TGTGCCAGCAGCACCGGACTGTACAATGAGCAGTTCTTC.

This chain connects TRBV7-2 to TRBJ1-2; D might be TRBD1 (5 bases). Per the germline V gene, CDR1 is SGHTA and CDR2 is FQGNSA. CDR3 length: 15 amino acids. V was shortened by 4 bases and J by 7 bases, with 19 bases between the two germline ends. The CDR3 region is CASSSPGTREFGYTF. CDR3 DNA: TGTGCCAGCAGCTCCCCAGGGACTAGGGAGTTTGGCTACACCTTC.

The chain couples TRBV14 to TRBJ2-7; either TRBD1 or TRBD2 may supply D (7 bases each). The CDR3 spans 13 residues. V shed 8 bases and J shed 6 bases, with 17 bases lying between them. Per the germline V gene, CDR1 is SGHDN and CDR2 is FVKESK. This CDR3 reads CASGPGGAVEQYF. The CDR3 DNA follows: TGTGCCAGCGGGCCAGGGGGGGCCGTCGAGCAGTACTTC. Filled out from reference TRBV14 and TRBJ2-7, the complete variable domain reads EAGVTQFPSHSVIEKGQTVTLRCDPISGHDNLYWYRRVMGKEIKFLLHFVKESKQDESGMPNNRFLAERTGGTYSTLKVQPAELEDSGVYFCASGPGGAVEQYFGPGTRLTVT.

The chain couples TRBV11-2 to TRBJ1-6, with D maybe TRBD1 (5 bases). V was cut by 1 base and J by 6 bases, with 13 bases left in between. The CDR3 covers 16 residues. Germline V gene sequence: CDR1 SGHAT, CDR2 FQNNGV. CDR3 sequence: CASSLGSAGTNSPLHF. CDR3 bases: TGTGCCAGCAGCTTAGGGTCGGCAGGGACTAATTCACCCCTCCACTTT.

Details on this clone: One end of the junction fails to match germline, which may point to a read error. This CDR3 is also generated by other DNA sequences in the sample. The chain employs TRBV4-1 and TRBJ1-2; tentative D call: TRBD1 (5 bases). CDR3 length: 13 amino acids. Germline CDR1 reads MGHRA; CDR2 reads YSYEKL. The CDR3 nucleotides read TGCGCCAGTAGCCCCGAGGGGCGCTATGGCTACACCTTC. Encoded protein: CASSPEGRYGYTF.

CDR3 nucleotide sequence: TGTGCCACCACTTCCGGGACAGGGGACTGGAATCAGCCCCAGCATTTT. It encodes CATTSGTGDWNQPQHF. The chain carries TRBV6-6 and TRBJ1-5; 10 bases match TRBD1. Trimming cost V 10 bases and J 4 bases; bases outside gene matches: 13. The CDR3 has 16 amino acids. The germline V gene has CDR1 MNHNY and CDR2 SVGAGI (reference sequence).

The rearrangement joins TRBV4-3 to TRBJ1-3; possible D gene TRBD1, 6 bases. V lost 0 bases and J lost 3, with 12 bases in between. The CDR3 spans 16 residues. Germline assignment: CDR1 LGHNA and CDR2 YSLEER. CDR3 residues: CASSQEYRDGGNTIYF. The CDR3 nucleotides read TGCGCCAGCAGCCAAGAGTACAGGGACGGTGGAAACACCATATATTTT.

The chain recombines TRBV7-9 with TRBJ1-1; unclear D gene. The CDR3 runs to 14 residues. With 0 bases removed from V and 6 bases from J, the gap between germline ends came to 11 bases. Germline V gene lookup returns CDR1 SEHNR and CDR2 FQNEAQ (reference sequence). The CDR3 DNA is TGTGCCAGCAGCTTAGCGCGGAGTATTGCTGAAGCTTTCTTT. Residues: CASSLARSIAEAFF. Together with reference TRBV7-9 and TRBJ1-1, the CDR3 gives the full variable domain: DTGVSQNPRHKITKRGQNVTFRCDPISEHNRLYWYRQTLGQGPEFLTYFQNEAQLEKSRLLSDRFSAERPKGSFSTLEIQRTEQGDSAMYLCASSLARSIAEAFFGQGTRLTVV.

In this sample, this clone turned up once. The V and J genes are TRBV19 and TRBJ2-5; tentative D call: TRBD1 (5 bases). Germline CDR1 and CDR2: LNHDA and SQIVND (reference sequence). The CDR3 spans 16 residues. Trimming left V 5 bases short and J 5 bases short, with 21 bases between. This CDR3 is CASSVWGFPRTETQYF. CDR3 nucleotide sequence: TGTGCCAGTAGTGTATGGGGCTTCCCCCGGACGGAGACCCAGTACTTC.